This entry lists 16 T cell receptor beta chains sequenced from one sample in a study of blood T cell repertoires in COVID-19. Clones were sequenced by immunoSEQ multiplex PCR, and TCRdb holds only the in-frame ones, with some missing. There are over 75,000 clones in the sample; approximately 88% occur only once, and approximately 31% lies in the top ten. The specimen was peripheral blood. The receptors were gathered from an elderly woman with active or convalescent COVID-19.

The rearrangement joins TRBV11-1 to TRBJ2-3, with D possibly being TRBD2 (7 bases). The CDR3 covers 14 residues. Between the trimmed V and J ends, which lost 3 bases and 3 bases, there was a span of 10 bases. Germline lookup yields CDR1 SGHAT and CDR2 FQDESV (reference sequence). Written as DNA, the CDR3 is TGTGCCAGCAGCTTCAGGGGAGGGACAGATACGCAGTATTTT. Protein sequence: CASSFRGGTDTQYF.

This rearrangement joins TRBV7-2 to TRBJ1-3; tentatively, D is TRBD1 (5 bases). V was clipped by 5 bases and J by 4 bases, with 18 bases between them. The CDR3 runs to 16 residues. Germline CDR1 is SGHTA and CDR2 is FQGNSA. The CDR3 here is CASSPNGGGFGNTIYF. CDR3 sequence (DNA): TGTGCCAGCAGCCCGAATGGGGGAGGATTCGGAAACACCATATATTTT.

This clone was counted a few times. This chain uses TRBV20-1 with TRBJ2-7; maybe TRBD1 (5 bases). The CDR3 covers 11 residues. Germline lookup yields CDR1 DFQATT and CDR2 SNEGSKA (reference sequence). Between the trimmed V and J ends, which lost 4 bases and 2 bases, there was a span of 6 bases. Here the CDR3 DNA reads TGCAGTGCTATACAGGCCTACGAGCAGTACTTC. It yields the protein CSAIQAYEQYF.

The sample holds one count of this clone. The chain recombines TRBV5-5 with TRBJ2-5; 7 nucleotides agree with TRBD1. The CDR3 loop spans 15 amino acids. Germline CDR1 and CDR2: SGHKS and YYEKEE (reference sequence). With 6 bases clipped from V and 5 bases from J, the junction kept 13 bases outside the gene matches. In nucleotides, the CDR3 is TGTGCCAGCACCGCCTACGTACAGGGGTCGGAGACCCAGTACTTC. Residues: CASTAYVQGSETQYF.

J is TRBJ2-6 and V is TRBV14; D uncertain. The germline gives CDR1 SGHDN, CDR2 FVKESK. This CDR3 comprises 14 residues. Trimming left V 7 bases short and J 2 bases short, with 9 bases between. CDR3 bases: TGTGCCAGCACGCACGAGCCTGGGGCCAACGTCCTGACTTTC. This encodes CASTHEPGANVLTF.

V is TRBV10-3 and J is TRBJ2-1, with TRBD2 matching over 10 bases. J gave up 7 bases and V 4 bases, and 10 bases lay outside the gene matches. Germline V gene lookup returns CDR1 ENHRY and CDR2 SYGVKD. This CDR3 contains 16 residues. CDR3 nucleotides: TGTGCCATCAGTGGGCTAGCGGGAGACGGTAGGAATGAGCAGTTCTTC. This codes for CAISGLAGDGRNEQFF.

The genes are TRBV5-6 and TRBJ2-7, with a tentative D call TRBD1 (6 bases). The CDR3 covers 15 residues. V shed 4 bases and J shed 3 bases, with 17 bases lying between them. The V gene's germline CDR1 is SGHDT and CDR2 YYEEEE. CDR3 bases: TGTGCCAGCAGCCCCTGGGACATCGTAGGCTACGAGCAGTACTTC. Residues: CASSPWDIVGYEQYF.

V gene TRBV6-2 or TRBV6-3 combines with J gene TRBJ2-1; 8 bases align to TRBD2. The germline gives CDR1 MNHEY, CDR2 SVGEGT. V lost 2 bases, J lost 4 bases, and 4 bases stayed unmatched. The CDR3 contains 15 residues. CDR3 sequence (DNA): TGTGCCAGCAGTTACAGAAGCGGGGGTTACAATGAGCAGTTCTTC. Translation: CASSYRSGGYNEQFF.

The chain joins TRBV4-2 to TRBJ1-6; possible D gene TRBD1, 6 bases. The V and J ends lost 2 bases and 11 bases respectively, with 19 bases between them. The CDR3 consists of 16 residues. The germline CDR1 and CDR2 sequences are LGHNA and YNFKEQ. The CDR3 protein is CASSQPQGTRNAPLHF. As DNA, the CDR3 is TGTGCCAGCAGCCAACCCCAGGGGACAAGAAATGCACCCCTCCACTTT.

The rearrangement joins TRBV7-3 to TRBJ1-1; D is undetermined. Germline-derived CDR1 and CDR2 are SGHTA and FQGTGA. V gave up 5 bases and J gave up 1 base, with 8 bases separating them. CDR3 size: 13 residues. This CDR3 reads CASSIHQNTEAFF. The CDR3 DNA reads as TGTGCCAGCAGCATACATCAGAACACTGAAGCTTTCTTT.

This chain links TRBV7-2 with TRBJ2-1; TRBD2 agrees at 11 bases. J was trimmed by 9 bases and V by 5 bases; bases with no gene match: 9. The CDR3 contains 15 residues. Per germline, CDR1 SGHTA and CDR2 FQGNSA. Here the CDR3 DNA reads TGTGCCAGCAGCCCGCCGGGACTAGCGGTAGGTGAGCAGTTCTTC. This codes for CASSPPGLAVGEQFF.

The V call is TRBV6-6, the J call TRBJ2-3, with 7 nucleotides matching TRBD1. The CDR3 is made up of 14 amino acids. Germline lookup yields CDR1 MNHNY and CDR2 SVGAGI (reference sequence). V was clipped by 2 bases and J by 7 bases; unmatched bases: 6. The CDR3 DNA sequence: TGTGCCAGCAGTTACCTAACAGGGGCGAATACGCAGTATTTT. Its protein is CASSYLTGANTQYF.

The J gene is TRBJ2-1, the V gene TRBV15; TRBD2 agrees at 9 bases. The CDR3 is made up of 16 amino acids. J lost 3 bases, V lost 1 base, and 4 bases had no gene match. Germline-derived CDR1 and CDR2 are LNHNV and YYDKDF (reference sequence). The CDR3: CATSRAPAGGYNEQFF. The CDR3 nucleotides are TGTGCCACCAGCAGAGCACCAGCGGGAGGCTACAATGAGCAGTTCTTC.

The V and J genes are TRBV28 and TRBJ1-1; perhaps TRBD1 as D (6 bases). The CDR3 loop spans 11 amino acids. CDR1 and CDR2 from the germline V gene are MDHEN and SYDVKM. The germline V and J ends were trimmed by 5 bases and 6 bases, with 7 bases remaining between them. The CDR3 DNA reads as TGTGCCAGCAGTGGGGGCTCTGAAGCTTTCTTT. This codes for CASSGGSEAFF.

This chain joins TRBV23-1 and TRBJ2-1; D perhaps matches TRBD2 (7 bases). TRBV23-1 is reported as an ORF; its role is uncertain. V lost 4 bases and J lost 7, with 23 bases in between. The CDR3 runs to 17 residues. The CDR3 bases are TGCGCCAGCAGTCTCCCGTTATCGAGGGGGGGACCAAATGAGCAGTTCTTC. Amino acids: CASSLPLSRGGPNEQFF.

The genes are TRBV28 and TRBJ2-7; D might be TRBD2 (6 bases). This CDR3 is built from 13 residues. Trimming pared 3 bases from V and 12 bases from J, leaving 18 bases between. Germline-derived CDR1 and CDR2 are MDHEN and SYDVKM. The CDR3, as DNA: TGTGCCAGCAGTTTTAGGGACTCCCACTGGTGGTACTTC. This gives the protein CASSFRDSHWWYF. The full variable domain, with the rest looked up from reference TRBV28 and TRBJ2-7, is DVKVTQSSRYLVKRTGEKVFLECVQDMDHENMFWYRQDPGLGLRLIYFSYDVKMKEKGDIPEGYSVSREKKERFSLILESASTNQTSMYLCASSFRDSHWWYFGPGTRLTVT.